A selection of T cell receptor beta chains follows, all from one sample in a study of identical twins. TCRdb itself ran the 5' RACE reads through MiXCR, one entry per CDR3 protein. The table records under 300,000 distinct CDR3 sequences, about 13% of them present only once. In addition, the sample was reused for a study of yellow fever vaccine responses in identical twins.

Material: memory (CD45RO+) T cells sorted from blood. All receptors come from a young woman in good health. The CDR3 runs from the conserved cysteine through the conserved F or W. D genes are given only for firm matches. For some rows the clone size is stated as once, few or many, or as a class when expanded; others skip it.

>TRBV30|-|-|TRBJ1-6
CAWTIPGRNNSPLHF
TGTGCCTGGACCATCCCGGGCAGAAATAATTCACCCCTCCACTTT
>TRBV24-1|many|-|TRBJ2-5
CATSDPRGAQETQYF
TGTGCCACCAGTGACCCGCGAGGGGCCCAAGAGACCCAGTACTTC
>TRBV19|-|TRBD1|TRBJ2-7
CASSMGQGAYEQYF
TGTGCCAGTAGTATGGGACAGGGGGCCTACGAGCAGTACTTC
>TRBV11-2|few|TRBD2|TRBJ2-1
CASSPTSGVNEQFF
TGTGCCAGCAGCCCGACTAGCGGCGTCAATGAGCAGTTCTTC
>TRBV14|many|TRBD2|TRBJ2-1
CASSQLAGLYNEQFF
TGTGCCAGCAGCCAACTAGCGGGACTTTACAATGAGCAGTTCTTC
>TRBV14|many|-|TRBJ2-3
CASSRRQTGDTQYF
TGTGCCAGCAGCCGACGACAAACAGGGGATACGCAGTATTTT
>TRBV7-2|few|-|TRBJ1-1
CASSPELRGQNTEAFF
TGTGCCAGCAGCCCCGAACTTCGAGGACAGAACACTGAAGCTTTCTTT
>TRBV29-1|-|-|TRBJ2-3
CSGTSTDTQYF
TGCAGCGGGACTAGCACAGATACGCAGTATTTT
>TRBV4-1|few|TRBD1|TRBJ1-6
CASSQGDRGRPLHF
TGCGCCAGCAGCCAAGGTGACAGGGGGCGGCCCCTCCACTTT
>TRBV27|-|-|TRBJ2-7
CASSLGREVTTGYF
TGTGCCAGCAGTTTAGGAAGGGAGGTAACCACAGGGTACTTC
>TRBV24-1|many|-|TRBJ1-1
CATSDPSRGNAEAFF
TGTGCCACCAGTGATCCCTCGCGGGGTAACGCTGAAGCTTTCTTT
>TRBV6-5|-|-|TRBJ2-5
CASSYSSSQETQYF
TGTGCCAGCAGTTATTCTAGCAGCCAAGAGACCCAGTACTTC
>TRBV29-1|few|-|TRBJ2-3
CSGHGAGASSTDTQYF
TGCAGCGGCCACGGGGCGGGGGCTTCTAGCACAGATACGCAGTATTTT
>TRBV7-9|many|-|TRBJ2-7
CASSLAATGSEQYF
TGTGCCAGCAGCTTAGCGGCCACAGGGAGCGAGCAGTACTTC
>TRBV29-1|many|TRBD1|TRBJ2-3
CSVDTRGQGTDTQYF
TGCAGCGTTGACACTCGGGGACAGGGCACAGATACGCAGTATTTT
>TRBV7-2|many|-|TRBJ1-6
CASSAAVLYNSPLHF
TGTGCCAGCAGCGCAGCGGTCCTCTATAATTCACCCCTCCACTTT
>TRBV7-2|many|-|TRBJ2-3
CASSPRRGASTDTQYF
TGTGCCAGCAGCCCACGACGGGGGGCTAGCACAGATACGCAGTATTTT
>TRBV28|-|-|TRBJ2-4
CASNDGGSTNIQYF
TGTGCCAGCAATGACGGTGGCAGTACCAACATTCAGTACTTC
>TRBV7-2|-|TRBD2|TRBJ2-2
CASERLARTGELFF
TGTGCCAGCGAGCGACTAGCGCGAACCGGGGAGCTGTTTTTT
>TRBV29-1|-|TRBD1|TRBJ1-2
CSVARDSHLVYGYTF
TGCAGCGTCGCCCGGGACAGTCACCTTGTCTATGGCTACACCTTC
>TRBV6-5|-|TRBD1|TRBJ2-7
CASSYSPGQGPYYEQYF
TGTGCCAGCAGTTACTCTCCGGGACAGGGTCCCTATTACGAGCAGTACTTC
>TRBV6-5|few|TRBD2|TRBJ2-7
CASSYSASGSSYEQYF
TGTGCCAGCAGTTACTCGGCTAGCGGGAGTTCCTACGAGCAGTACTTC
>TRBV20-1|-|-|TRBJ1-1
CSVRGPALEAFF
TGCAGCGTACGGGGACCGGCTTTGGAAGCTTTCTTT
>TRBV4-3|-|TRBD2|TRBJ2-5
CASSQDSGYGQETQYF
TGCGCCAGCAGCCAAGATAGCGGGTACGGTCAAGAGACCCAGTACTTC
>TRBV5-1|many|TRBD2|TRBJ2-1
CASSPASGGNEQFF
TGCGCCAGCAGCCCTGCCTCGGGGGGTAATGAGCAGTTCTTC
>TRBV20-1|-|-|TRBJ2-1
CSARSGLARNEQFF
TGCAGTGCTAGATCGGGGCTAGCCCGAAATGAGCAGTTCTTC
>TRBV4-3|few|-|TRBJ2-7
CASSQVTTYEQYF
TGCGCCAGCAGCCAGGTGACTACTTACGAGCAGTACTTC
>TRBV7-2|few|TRBD2|TRBJ2-3
CASSLRGTSRSTDTQYF
TGTGCCAGCAGCTTAAGAGGGACTAGCAGATCCACAGATACGCAGTATTTT
>TRBV3-1|many|-|TRBJ1-1
CASSQGQWTEAFF
TGTGCCAGCAGCCAGGGCCAATGGACTGAAGCTTTCTTT
>TRBV11-1|-|-|TRBJ2-3
CASSQTPAGRPSTDTQYF
TGTGCCAGCAGCCAAACCCCAGCGGGCAGGCCTAGCACAGATACGCAGTATTTT
>TRBV3-1|many|-|TRBJ1-2
CASSRDLNYGYTF
TGTGCCAGCAGCAGGGACCTCAACTATGGCTACACCTTC
>TRBV6-5|-|-|TRBJ2-5
CASSYSGTAREAQYF
TGTGCCAGCAGTTACTCTGGGACAGCGAGGGAGGCCCAGTACTTC
>TRBV12-3/TRBV12-4|many|TRBD2|TRBJ2-2
CASSLRLAGLITGELFF
TGTGCCAGCAGTTTAAGACTAGCGGGACTCATCACCGGGGAGCTGTTTTTT
>TRBV2|few|TRBD2|TRBJ2-1
CASISGTSSYNEQFF
TGTGCCAGCATTTCCGGGACTAGCTCCTACAATGAGCAGTTCTTC
>TRBV10-3|-|TRBD2|TRBJ2-1
CAISESSSGTHQFF
TGTGCCATCAGTGAGTCCAGTAGCGGGACCCATCAGTTCTTC
>TRBV11-2|-|TRBD1|TRBJ2-1
CASSSSRDRGSNEQFF
TGTGCCAGCAGCTCCTCTCGGGACAGGGGGAGCAATGAGCAGTTCTTC
>TRBV29-1|-|-|TRBJ2-7
CSVGWGSYEQYF
TGCAGCGTTGGGTGGGGTTCCTACGAGCAGTACTTC
>TRBV29-1|-|TRBD2|TRBJ2-5
CSVRTSGVSQYF
TGCAGCGTTCGGACTAGCGGGGTGTCCCAGTACTTC
>TRBV6-1|-|-|TRBJ2-5
CASSEMGFQETQYF
TGTGCCAGCAGTGAAATGGGCTTTCAAGAGACCCAGTACTTC
>TRBV29-1|many|-|TRBJ2-1
CSVGKPNEQFF
TGCAGCGTTGGCAAACCCAATGAGCAGTTCTTC